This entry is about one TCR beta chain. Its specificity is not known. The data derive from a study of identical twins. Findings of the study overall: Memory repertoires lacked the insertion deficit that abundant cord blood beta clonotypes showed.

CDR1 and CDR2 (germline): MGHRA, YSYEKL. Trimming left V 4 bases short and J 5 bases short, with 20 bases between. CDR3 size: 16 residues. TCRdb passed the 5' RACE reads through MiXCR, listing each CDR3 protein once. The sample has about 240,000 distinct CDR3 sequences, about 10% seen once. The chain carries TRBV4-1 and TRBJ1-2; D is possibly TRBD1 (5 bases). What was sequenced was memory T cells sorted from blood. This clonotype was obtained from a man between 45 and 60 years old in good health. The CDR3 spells CASSPEWGPREYGYTF. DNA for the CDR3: TGCGCCAGCAGCCCAGAATGGGGACCTCGGGAATATGGCTACACCTTC.